The clone carrying this TCR beta chain showed up just a few times. TCRdb reprocessed the RACE reads via MiXCR and lists one record per CDR3 protein. The table has about 340,000 distinct CDR3 sequences, about 7% seen once. This CDR3 comprises 14 residues. Trimming took off 5 bases at V and 4 bases at J, with 13 bases between the two ends. The record originates from a study of human T cells and chemical hapten exposure. For the study at large: Small pooled library volume differences chiefly drove per-sample TCR yield variation.

Noted time point: patch test 1, 2 weeks after DPC sensitization. Noted treatment: therapeutic diphenylcyclopropenone sensitization with weekly scalp DPC. This receptor was obtained from a woman between 18 and 30 years old with alopecia areata. Some clones in this sample may be carry-over from other donors' samples. Here the sequenced sample was whole blood, taken in connection with sensitization to the hapten diphenylcyclopropenone (DPC). This rearrangement joins TRBV12-3 or TRBV12-4 to TRBJ2-3, with TRBD2 as a possible D gene (6 bases). CDR3 DNA sequence: TGTGCCAGCAGTACCGGGAGTTGGGCAGATACGCAGTATTTT. This encodes CASSTGSWADTQYF.